The entry that follows covers one TCR beta chain sequence. Its antigen target is currently unknown. The input lacks base qualities; no much larger clone sits a single base away. This entry comes from a study of T cell responses to AZD1222 COVID-19 vaccine (dated by TCRdb to the early 2020s). About the full investigation: AZD1222 recipients with second doses at about 4 weeks or about 12 weeks were pooled, because spike-specific TCR depth and breadth did not differ between schedules. A total of approximately 230 trial participants underwent TCR sequencing, of whom around 200 received two doses of AZD1222 and around 26 received two doses of the MenACWY control vaccine. Enrollment into the trials was organized by age into subgroups of 18-55, 56-69 and 70-plus years, and those subgroups contained roughly 150, 30 and 60 TCR-sequenced participants, respectively. Study-wide findings and limitations: The whole spike protein was spanned by vaccine-associated CD4 TCRs, and dominant responses were seen in regions 160-218 and 743-854. Participants were mostly white British and included more females than males, and it was suggested by the authors that clonal diversity may have been underestimated. Nearly half of unique spike-specific TCRs reportedly recognized epitopes outside regions mutated in the B.1.351 and B.1.1.7 variants. No day 14 peak-response samples were available, so repertoires were characterized only after the peak T cell response. In the small 56-69-year group, the increase in depth fell short of significance, most likely because of low power. Only five or six AZD1222 recipients were SARS-CoV-2 seropositive at baseline, limiting conclusions about previously exposed vaccinees. After two AZD1222 doses, spike-specific TCR breadth and depth were significantly higher than at day 0 and than in MenACWY recipients.

The CDR3 regions of human TCRbeta chains were subjected to immunosequencing. As for how the authors treated the data: Repertoire TCRs were matched against a reference library of SARS-CoV-2-specific TCRs generated with the MIRA antigen-specificity platform. Breadth was defined as the fraction of unique TCRs that were SARS-CoV-2-associated. Depth was defined as the fraction of total T cells that were SARS-CoV-2-associated. Using the MIRA data, each spike-specific TCR was assigned both to the spike region to which the TCR was reactive and to a CD4 or CD8 class. Log10-transformed breadth and depth values were compared by one-way ANOVA with Sidak's multiple comparisons tests. TCRdb holds this immuneACCESS table with in-frame rearrangements only. Some clones are missing; in checked studies, unresolved V genes explain under half, and the rest has no known cause. That table furnishes V, J and clone size, whereas the DNA furnished D and trimming. Here the sample has 120,000 to 150,000 clones; 70% to 90% occur a single time. Approximately 3.1% of the sample rests with the top ten.

V and J lose 5 bases and 5 bases, and a span of 15 bases separates them. The CDR3 spans 14 residues, from the cysteine through the phenylalanine. The sequence is cut down to CDR3 DNA, 42 bases in frame from base 1. The germline V gene encodes CDR1 MDHEN and CDR2 SYDVKM. Per the publication, the time point label means: baseline before first vaccination. Vaccinee samples came from UK trials COV001 and COV002, including a single-blind randomized controlled phase 2/3 trial of AZD1222 (ChAdOx1 nCoV-19) in healthy adults. Trial participant PBMC samples were collected at day 0 and day 28 after the second dose for TCRbeta chain sequencing.

The chain is encoded by TRBV28 joined to TRBJ2-5; the D element might be TRBD1 or TRBD2, as each aligns at 6 bases. The source material was peripheral blood, sampled on day 0 of AZD1222 vaccination. The source is an adult in good health. The base sequence is TGTGCCAGCAGTCCAGAGGGGGGCCGGGAGACCCAGTACTTC. This encodes CASSPEGGRETQYF.